The 14 T cell receptor beta chains below come from one sample, sequenced in a study of T cells in tuberculosis. Sequenced by immunoSEQ multiplex PCR; TCRdb stores in-frame clones only, minus some. This table has 30,000 or so clones, under 95% appearing once. The time point here: new active TB diagnosis, blood taken before or within 7 days of starting treatment. The source material was PBMCs, sampled at tuberculosis diagnosis. Receptors were obtained from an adult with tuberculosis. Some clones in this sample may be carry-over from other donors' samples.

The V gene is TRBV7-2, the J gene TRBJ2-3, with 8 bases aligning to TRBD1. Unmatched junction bases numbered 8, after V lost 6 bases and J lost 6 bases. The CDR3 sequence is 14 residues long. Germline CDR1 reads SGHTA; CDR2 reads FQGNSA. The CDR3 bases are TGTGCCAGCAGGCCAGGGGGCGTATCCGATACGCAGTATTTT. It is translated as CASRPGGVSDTQYF.

The chain is built from TRBV15 and TRBJ2-3, with 8 positions matching TRBD2. V gave up 2 bases and J gave up 4 bases; unmatched junction bases: 8. Per the germline V gene, CDR1 is LNHNV and CDR2 is YYDKDF (reference sequence). This CDR3 has 16 residues. In DNA form, the CDR3 reads TGTGCCACCAGCAGACAACTAGCGGACCATCCAGATACGCAGTATTTT. Its translation: CATSRQLADHPDTQYF.

The gene calls are TRBV2 and TRBJ2-1; 8 nucleotides agree with TRBD2. V lost 7 bases, J lost 4 bases, and 9 bases stayed unmatched. Germline CDR1 SNHLY, CDR2 FYNNEI. The CDR3 sequence is 15 residues long. CDR3 nucleotides: TGTGCCAGCACCGAGAGTAGCGGGGCATACAATGAGCAGTTCTTC. This translates into CASTESSGAYNEQFF.

The J gene is TRBJ2-7, the V gene TRBV6-5; perhaps TRBD2 as D (6 bases). Trimming stripped 7 bases from V and 0 bases from J, with 10 bases between. Germline assignment: CDR1 MNHEY and CDR2 SVGAGI. The CDR3 covers 13 residues. CDR3 region: CASTPGSSYEQYF. Here the CDR3 DNA reads TGTGCCAGCACCCCCGGGAGCTCCTACGAGCAGTACTTC.

The chain joins TRBV2 to TRBJ1-5; D possibly corresponds to TRBD1 (5 bases). The CDR3 runs to 11 residues. Trimming left V 9 bases short and J 16 bases short, with 19 bases between. CDR1 is SNHLY and CDR2 is FYNNEI in the germline V gene. CDR3 sequence: CASGGGARVHF. CDR3 in DNA: TGTGCCAGTGGAGGCGGGGCCCGCGTACATTTT.

This clone was recorded only once. The rearrangement joins TRBV29-1 to TRBJ1-4, with TRBD1 matching 9 bases. The CDR3 is 13 amino acids. Germline CDR1 SQVTM, CDR2 ANQGSEA. V was pared by 6 bases and J by 8 bases, with 7 bases of the junction left unmatched. DNA for the CDR3: TGCAGCGTGGGACAGGGTCGTAGGGAAAAACTGTTTTTT. This gives the protein CSVGQGRREKLFF.

This clone was observed a single time. V is TRBV6-6 and J is TRBJ1-3; 8 bases fit TRBD1. This CDR3 has 16 amino acids. CDR1 MNHNY and CDR2 SVGAGI come from the germline V gene (reference sequence). Trimming removed 2 bases from V and 4 bases from J; junction bases left unmatched: 7. The CDR3 nucleotides are TGTGCCAGCAGTTACCGAAACCGGGACAGGGGAAACACCATATATTTT. Protein product: CASSYRNRDRGNTIYF.

The rearrangement links TRBV7-6 to TRBJ1-3, with no clear D. CDR3 length: 14 residues. The V end was cut by 5 bases, the J end by 9 bases, with 17 bases between. Germline loops: CDR1 SGHVS, CDR2 FNYEAQ. CDR3 in amino acids: CASSETASQVTIYF. In nucleotides, the CDR3 is TGTGCCAGCAGCGAGACGGCTTCTCAGGTCACCATATATTTT.

This clone was seen only once. This chain joins TRBV4-1 and TRBJ2-7, with a tentative D call TRBD2 (6 bases). CDR1 is MGHRA, CDR2 YSYEKL, per germline. V was clipped by 2 bases and J by 0 bases, with 23 bases between them. This CDR3 comprises 19 residues. CDR3 protein: CASSQRDWGGVIYSYEQYF. In DNA form, the CDR3 reads TGCGCCAGCAGCCAAAGAGATTGGGGCGGGGTCATCTACTCCTACGAGCAGTACTTC.

The rearrangement links TRBV7-2 to TRBJ2-7, with no clear D. Between the trimmed V and J ends, which lost 1 base and 7 bases, there was a span of 11 bases. CDR1 and CDR2 from the germline V gene are SGHTA and FQGNSA. This CDR3 has 13 residues. The DNA of the CDR3 is TGTGCCAGCAGCTTAGGGCGGTTCGGAGAGCAGTACTTC. Residues: CASSLGRFGEQYF.

This chain joins TRBV6-5 and TRBJ1-4, with 7 bases matching TRBD1. This CDR3 is built from 13 residues. J lost 8 bases, V lost 5 bases, and 5 bases had no gene match. Germline V lookup: CDR1 MNHEY, CDR2 SVGAGI. This CDR3 is CASSRQGGEKLFF. The CDR3 DNA is TGTGCCAGCAGTCGACAGGGAGGCGAAAAACTGTTTTTT.

The chain recombines TRBV7-2 with TRBJ2-3, with 9 bases that match TRBD2. This CDR3 contains 15 residues. V gave up 3 bases and J gave up 5 bases; unmatched junction bases: 6. Germline values: CDR1 SGHTA, CDR2 FQGNSA. CDR3 protein: CASSFRSGGVDTQYF. The CDR3 DNA sequence: TGTGCCAGCAGCTTCCGTAGCGGGGGTGTAGATACGCAGTATTTT.

The chain carries TRBV5-1 and TRBJ2-3; 11 nucleotides align to TRBD2. Trimming at V came to 10 bases and at J to 1 base, leaving 14 bases not matched to a gene. The CDR3 loop spans 17 amino acids. From germline, CDR1 is SGHRS and CDR2 YFSETQ. In DNA form, the CDR3 reads TGCGCCTCCACGAAAGGACTTAGCGGGGGGGGCACAGATACGCAGTATTTT. This sequence encodes CASTKGLSGGGTDTQYF. Looking up the rest from reference TRBV5-1 and TRBJ2-3 gives the full variable domain: KAGVTQTPRYLIKTRGQQVTLSCSPISGHRSVSWYQQTPGQGLQFLFEYFSETQRNKGNFPGRFSGRQFSNSRSEMNVSTLELGDSALYLCASTKGLSGGGTDTQYFGPGTRLTVL.

The chain uses TRBV5-1 and TRBJ2-3; TRBD2 matches at 9 bases. Losses at the gene ends were 0 bases for V and 4 bases for J; bases not matched to a gene: 0. The CDR3 spans 14 residues. Germline assignment: CDR1 SGHRS and CDR2 YFSETQ. CDR3 sequence: CASSLGLAADTQYF. The CDR3 nucleotides read TGCGCCAGCAGCTTGGGACTAGCGGCAGATACGCAGTATTTT.